The entry that follows covers one T cell receptor beta chain sequence. V was clipped by 6 bases and J by 4 bases; unmatched bases: 10. The CDR3 sequence is 15 residues long. Germline CDR1 is SGHTA and CDR2 is FQGNSA. This sample was taken from a study of control samples from healthy donors and cancer patients. Method: immunoSEQ multiplex PCR; TCRdb's copy keeps in-frame clones and lacks some. The repertoire holds about 150,000 clones, about 93% seen once, with 0.68% in the top ten. The sequencing sample was made of blood. The sequence was collected from a woman aged 25 to 39 in good health. The chain recombines TRBV7-2 with TRBJ2-5, with 8 bases matching TRBD2. The CDR3 here is CASSRTSGSRETQYF. The CDR3 DNA sequence: TGTGCCAGCAGTCGGACCAGCGGGAGTAGAGAGACCCAGTACTTC.